This T cell receptor (beta chain) was sequenced for a study of blood T cell repertoires in COVID-19. Germline V gene lookup returns CDR1 SGHRS and CDR2 YFSETQ. With V trimmed by 3 bases and J by 5 bases, 4 bases remained unmatched. The CDR3 runs 14 residues. Produced via immunoSEQ multiplex PCR; TCRdb's table is partial and in-frame only. This sample yields 55,000 to 75,000 clones, of which roughly 86% are seen a single time; 1.1% to 1.5% belongs to the top ten. This sequence originates from a man in his 60s with acute or convalescent COVID-19. Sequenced material: peripheral blood. The chain is built from TRBV5-1 and TRBJ2-5; 10 bases agree with TRBD2. The CDR3, as DNA: TGCGCCAGCAGCTCTCTAGCGGGGGTGGAGACCCAGTACTTC. Its protein product is CASSSLAGVETQYF.